This T cell receptor beta chain was recorded in a study of blood T cell repertoires in COVID-19 (dated by TCRdb to 2018 to 2021). Background on the whole study: The collaborator samples originated in the United States, Italy and Spain and spanned the acute and convalescent phases of COVID-19. The repertoires were made available in a free public database intended to serve as a resource for research on the immune response to SARS-CoV-2. The prospective study material was composed of cDNA or gDNA derived from T cells, B-cell-depleted T cells, or PBMCs. The samples were drawn from two sources: the first 160 participants of the ongoing ImmuneRACE study, and 1,000 to 1,500 subjects contributed by 6 global collaborators. Deeply sampled blood TCRbeta repertoires from subjects exposed to, actively infected with, or recovered from COVID-19 were included in the dataset. Where available, HLA class I and class II types were taken from metadata supplied by the sample provider and were not determined by assay-based typing. Sample metadata almost always included a de-identified subject ID, COVID-19 status, age in years and sex.

One collaborating source in Seattle enrolled patients while the patients were actively infected and followed the patients over time throughout the course of disease. Each collaborating institution followed its own protocols to collect whole blood in K2EDTA tubes. For TCRbeta analysis, collaborators shipped samples in one of three forms: frozen whole blood, isolated PBMCs, or DNA extracted from either of those sample types. Measured from the cysteine to the phenylalanine, the CDR3 is 13 residues long. CDR3 DNA is the only sequence kept; it has 39 bases, read in frame from the first base. V is reduced by 3 bases and J by 4 bases, leaving a spacing of 7 bases between them. CDR1 and CDR2, per the germline V gene (reference sequence), are SGHNT and YYREEE. The paper's findings and limits, for the study overall: How much clinical and demographic metadata was included differed by source and by participant, and the metadata was provided uncurated.

Comment on this clone: Its antigen target is currently unknown. Base qualities are missing; no much larger clone stands one base away.

TCRbeta CDR3 regions were amplified from genomic DNA by means of the immunoSEQ Assay, a bias-controlled multiplex PCR. The paper's data handling went like this. Nucleated cell counts per sample were estimated from amplification of reference gene primers within the assay. Sequence reads were collapsed and filtered to measure the absolute abundance of every unique TCRbeta CDR3 rearrangement. For each sample, productive Simpson clonality was calculated as the square root of Simpson's diversity index across productive rearrangements. The table was pulled from immuneACCESS by TCRdb, which kept in-frame rearrangements only. Such tables lose some clones; where checked, under half of the loss comes from unresolved V genes, and the rest has no known cause. That table furnishes V, J and clone size, whereas the DNA furnished D and trimming. In all, the sample holds 95,000 to 150,000 clones, and almost 90% of those were seen once. The ten largest make up 3.8% of the sample.

The material sequenced was peripheral blood. This receptor chain uses TRBV5-4 and TRBJ1-4; no D gene is confidently identified. The TCR originated in a woman between 55 and 75 years old with COVID-19, enrolled during active disease. The CDR3 protein: CASSSDFNEKLFF. The DNA sequence is given as TGTGCCAGCAGCTCGGACTTTAATGAAAAACTGTTTTTT.